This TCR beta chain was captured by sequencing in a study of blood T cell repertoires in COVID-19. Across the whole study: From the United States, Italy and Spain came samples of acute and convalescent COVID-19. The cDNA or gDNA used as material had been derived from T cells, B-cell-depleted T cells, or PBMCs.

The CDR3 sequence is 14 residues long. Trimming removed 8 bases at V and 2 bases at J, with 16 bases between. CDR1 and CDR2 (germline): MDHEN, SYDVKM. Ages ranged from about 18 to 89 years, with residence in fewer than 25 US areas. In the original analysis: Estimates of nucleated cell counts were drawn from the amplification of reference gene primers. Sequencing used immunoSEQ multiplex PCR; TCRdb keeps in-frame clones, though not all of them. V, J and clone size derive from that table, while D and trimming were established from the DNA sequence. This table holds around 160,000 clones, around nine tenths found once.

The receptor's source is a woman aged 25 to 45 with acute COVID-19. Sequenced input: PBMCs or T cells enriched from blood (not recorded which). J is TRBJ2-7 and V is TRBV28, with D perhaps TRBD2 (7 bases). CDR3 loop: CASRLPGGTYEQYF. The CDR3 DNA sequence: TGTGCCAGCCGACTTCCGGGGGGCACCTACGAGCAGTACTTC. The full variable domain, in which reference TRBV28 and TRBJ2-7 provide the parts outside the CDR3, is DVKVTQSSRYLVKRTGEKVFLECVQDMDHENMFWYRQDPGLGLRLIYFSYDVKMKEKGDIPEGYSVSREKKERFSLILESASTNQTSMYLCASRLPGGTYEQYFGPGTRLTVT.